This TCR beta chain was captured in a study of blood T cell repertoires in COVID-19. Data came from immunoSEQ multiplex PCR; TCRdb stores just in-frame clones and leaves some out. The sample holds about 180,000 clones, around 82% seen once. The J segment lost 5 bases and the V segment lost 8 bases, leaving 3 bases of the junction unmatched. This CDR3 spans 12 amino acids. Germline V gene sequence: CDR1 ENHRY, CDR2 SYGVKD. The chain carries TRBV10-3 and TRBJ2-3, with 8 bases that match TRBD1. The specimen was peripheral blood. This TCR was sampled from a man aged 80 or over with COVID-19, enrolled during active disease. The CDR3 loop is CAIAGGLDTQYF. DNA of the CDR3: TGTGCCATCGCAGGGGGCCTAGATACGCAGTATTTT.